A selection of T cell receptor beta chains follows, all from one sample in a study of monozygotic twins with inflammatory bowel disease. Reprocessing the 5' RACE reads, TCRdb reports a single entry for every CDR3 protein and omits DNA. The table lists approximately 150,000 distinct CDR3 sequences, with roughly 2.5% in the top ten. The sequenced material came from blood. The source is a human donor with ulcerative colitis or Crohn's disease, or a healthy co-twin of an affected twin (not recorded which). Each CDR3 is given with its conserved first and last residue.

>TRBV5-1|15|TRBJ2-7
CASGISPGQLYEQYF
>TRBV7-6|14|TRBJ2-5
CASSPSVSRETQYF
>TRBV4-1|16|TRBJ1-6
CASSQGQGTLNSPLHF
>TRBV12-3/TRBV12-4|13|TRBJ1-2
CASTYRERYGYTF
>TRBV5-4|15|TRBJ2-7
CASRMSWDRVDEQYF
>TRBV9|14|TRBJ2-3
CASSPLQGVDTQYF
>TRBV28|12|TRBJ2-3
CVSSLYTDTQYF
>TRBV19|14|TRBJ1-5
CASSTQGRDQPQHF
>TRBV28|15|TRBJ1-2
CASSLSALGFYGYTF
>TRBV7-3|13|TRBJ2-5
CASSLWDRETQYF
>TRBV7-2|17|TRBJ1-6
CASSSPPSSSYNSPLHF
>TRBV20-1|13|TRBJ2-4
CSARDRDRTLQYF
>TRBV7-3|15|TRBJ2-3
CASSLGVQRTDTQYF
>TRBV6-5|17|TRBJ2-1
CASSYASGTHPSQEQFF
>TRBV7-2|16|TRBJ1-3
CASSLGGGRPGNTIYF
>TRBV7-9|13|TRBJ2-7
CASSLGGGTEQYF
>TRBV20-1|12|TRBJ2-3
CSALPREGTQYF
>TRBV19|16|TRBJ1-5
CASSNPGTGSNQPQHF
>TRBV30|15|TRBJ1-4
CAWSKRDREAEKLFF
>TRBV20-1|14|TRBJ1-1
CSALATYSNTEAFF
>TRBV20-1|14|TRBJ2-6
CSAIVPTGANVLTF
>TRBV6-5|12|TRBJ1-2
CASGGQGGGYTF
>TRBV7-2|14|TRBJ2-3
CASSLLSSTDTQYF
>TRBV2|12|TRBJ2-7
CASSGGGSEQYF
>TRBV20-1|15|TRBJ2-5
CSARDRTSGGETQYF
>TRBV18|12|TRBJ2-7
CASSPGSEEQYF
>TRBV5-1|15|TRBJ2-7
CASTPRAESSYEQYF
>TRBV5-1|16|TRBJ1-6
CASSLGRDSGNSPLHF
>TRBV20-1|12|TRBJ2-3
CSARNLGDTQYF
>TRBV7-2|15|TRBJ1-6
CASSLESSYNSPLHF
>TRBV7-6|14|TRBJ2-1
CASSSNTGESEQFF
>TRBV7-9|16|TRBJ2-7
CASSHKEGLGTYEQYF
>TRBV2|15|TRBJ2-1
CASSVLRNGLGEQFF
>TRBV11-2|20|TRBJ2-3
CASSPDIISGGALRTDTQYF
>TRBV5-1|13|TRBJ2-5
CASSLDFGETQYF
>TRBV4-1|16|TRBJ1-2
CASSRSYRGGSYGYTF
>TRBV5-1|12|TRBJ1-2
CASSFQGYGYTF
>TRBV7-2|15|TRBJ1-6
CASYTQGQGAGPLHF
>TRBV20-1|15|TRBJ2-7
CSARDKTSGSYEQYF
>TRBV25-1|16|TRBJ2-2
CASSAGPGGITGELFF
>TRBV20-1|14|TRBJ2-7
CSANKDRVGSEQYF
>TRBV7-2|14|TRBJ2-4
CASSLYLAKNIQYF
>TRBV5-1|15|TRBJ2-1
CASRPVSGGDNEQFF
>TRBV11-2|14|TRBJ1-6
CASSREGVNSPLHF
>TRBV6-5|13|TRBJ2-2
CASSTLNTGELFF
>TRBV4-1|14|TRBJ2-1
CASSQDGVYNEQFF
>TRBV7-8|17|TRBJ2-5
CASSLGLAGGSRETQYF